This record covers a single TCR beta chain. Germline lookup yields CDR1 MNHNS and CDR2 SASEGT. The V end lost 6 bases, the J end lost 6 bases, and 10 bases lay between the germline ends. The CDR3 is made up of 12 amino acids. This entry is derived from a study of OX40 agonist ivuxolimab in advanced cancers. Produced via immunoSEQ multiplex PCR; TCRdb's table is partial and in-frame only. The repertoire holds some 48,000 clones, more than 65% seen once, with 1.5% to 2% in the top ten. The chain recombines TRBV6-1 with TRBJ2-3; D not resolved. This TCR came from an adult with an advanced solid tumor such as melanoma, head and neck, liver or kidney cancer. The starting material was CD4+ or CD8+ T cells sorted from blood, obtained in a trial of the OX40 agonist ivuxolimab. The CDR3 coding sequence is TGTGCCAGCAGGTCCCCTGGGGATACGCAGTATTTT. Translated: CASRSPGDTQYF.